This paragraph reports one T cell receptor beta chain. What it binds is unknown. PCR employed 60 Vbeta and 13 Jbeta primers. Sequenced by immunoSEQ multiplex PCR; TCRdb stores in-frame clones only, minus some. The sample contains 80,000 to 100,000 clones, roughly 81% of which appear only once. The sample is drawn from a study of cytomegalovirus exposure and HLA in healthy donors. Study overall: Of the donors genotyped, a few hundred in all, 65% to 90% fell in the Caucasian-associated ancestry cluster.

V was trimmed by 2 bases and J by 1 base, leaving 8 bases between them. The CDR3 is 14 residues long. Germline CDR1 reads LNHDA; CDR2 reads SQIVND (reference sequence). Regarding the study as a whole: An assumption of roughly uniform sequencing depth across donors underlay the presence/absence analyses.

Nominally healthy donors were sampled, though unrecorded immune exposures were likely. Sequencing was performed on PBMCs. The chain recombines TRBV19 with TRBJ1-1; no reliable D call. This receptor was taken from a man aged 40-50 years in good health and CMV-seronegative. CDR3 DNA: TGTGCCAGTAGTATAACACCCAGGAACACTGAAGCTTTCTTT. It specifies CASSITPRNTEAFF.